What follows are 2 T cell receptor beta chains derived from one specimen sequenced in a study of T cell responses to AZD1222 COVID-19 vaccine. Profiling relied on immunoSEQ multiplex PCR, and the TCRdb table lists in-frame clones only, not all of them. The data contain 110,000 to 150,000 clones, under 95% of them singletons. The input for sequencing was peripheral blood, taken 28 days after the second AZD1222 dose. All receptors come from an adult who received the AZD1222 COVID-19 vaccine.

This clone was found once. DNA for the CDR3: TGTGCCAGTAGCCGGGGAGGGGGCTCTGGGGCCAACGTCCTGACTTTC. Translating gives CASSRGGGSGANVLTF. This chain uses TRBV19 with TRBJ2-6, with D tentatively TRBD2 (7 bases). V was cut by 6 bases and J by 0 bases, with 12 bases left in between. The CDR3 runs to 16 residues. Germline CDR1 LNHDA, CDR2 SQIVND (reference sequence).

This chain uses TRBV15 with TRBJ2-7; D perhaps matches TRBD2 (5 bases). In germline, CDR1 is LNHNV, CDR2 YYDKDF (reference sequence). The CDR3 spans 13 residues. Between the trimmed V and J ends, which lost 0 bases and 6 bases, there was a span of 9 bases. The CDR3 bases are TGTGCCACCAGCAGAGATTGGAGGTCCGAGCAGTACTTC. Translation gives CATSRDWRSEQYF.